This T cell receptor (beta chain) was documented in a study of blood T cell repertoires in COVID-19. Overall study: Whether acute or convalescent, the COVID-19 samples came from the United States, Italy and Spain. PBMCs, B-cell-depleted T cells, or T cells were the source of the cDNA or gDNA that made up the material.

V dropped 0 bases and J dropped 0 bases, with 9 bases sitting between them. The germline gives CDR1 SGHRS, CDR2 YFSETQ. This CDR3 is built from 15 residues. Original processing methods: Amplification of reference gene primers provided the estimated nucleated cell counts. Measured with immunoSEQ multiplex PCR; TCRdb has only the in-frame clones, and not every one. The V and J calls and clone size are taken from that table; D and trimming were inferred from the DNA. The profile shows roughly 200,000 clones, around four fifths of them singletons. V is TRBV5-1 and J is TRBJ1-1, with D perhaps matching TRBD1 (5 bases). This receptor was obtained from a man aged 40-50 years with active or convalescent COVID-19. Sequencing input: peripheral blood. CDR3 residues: CASSLAQGVNTEAFF. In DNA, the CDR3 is TGCGCCAGCAGCTTGGCCCAGGGTGTGAACACTGAAGCTTTCTTT.